This TCR beta chain is drawn from a study of T-cell memory formation after mild COVID-19. In the study overall: TCR clusters showed largely donor specificity. Overall study results and limits: Specificity for SARS-CoV-2 was not confirmed among the second-wave clones peaking on day 37.

This clonotype was recorded many times. Its specificity is unknown. V shed 7 bases and J shed 5 bases, with 20 bases lying between them. Germline V lookup: CDR1 DFQATT, CDR2 SNEGSKA (reference sequence). The CDR3 covers 14 residues. Using its own MiXCR run on the 5' RACE reads, TCRdb lists one record per CDR3 protein. The sample contains some 150,000 distinct CDR3 sequences, roughly 6.2% of which appear only once. This sequence was found in an adult woman who had mild COVID-19 (a few samples of this study predate the infection). Cell type and time point are not known. This sequence joins TRBV20-1 and TRBJ2-5; TRBD1 is a possible D gene (6 bases). Sequencing was performed on PBMCs or a T cell subset sorted from them (not recorded which). CDR3 sequence reads: CSVLPGQGIETQYF. The CDR3 nucleotides read TGCAGTGTTTTACCGGGGCAGGGGATTGAGACCCAGTACTTC.